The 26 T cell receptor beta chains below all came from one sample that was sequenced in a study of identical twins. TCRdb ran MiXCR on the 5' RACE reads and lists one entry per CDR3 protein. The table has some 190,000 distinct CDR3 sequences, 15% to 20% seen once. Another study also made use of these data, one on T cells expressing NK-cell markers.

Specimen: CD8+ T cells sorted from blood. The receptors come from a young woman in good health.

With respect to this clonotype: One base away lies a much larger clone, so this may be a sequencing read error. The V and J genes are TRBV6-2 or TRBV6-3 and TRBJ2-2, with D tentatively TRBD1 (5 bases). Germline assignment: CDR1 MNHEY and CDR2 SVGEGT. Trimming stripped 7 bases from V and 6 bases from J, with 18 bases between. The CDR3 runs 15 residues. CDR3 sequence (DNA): TGTGCCAGCATTCGAGCTGACAGAGTCGCCGGGGAGCTGTTTTTT. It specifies CASIRADRVAGELFF.

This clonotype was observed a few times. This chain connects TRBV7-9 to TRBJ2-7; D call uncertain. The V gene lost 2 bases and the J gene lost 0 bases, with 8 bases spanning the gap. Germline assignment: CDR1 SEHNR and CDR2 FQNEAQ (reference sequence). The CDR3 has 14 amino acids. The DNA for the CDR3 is TGTGCCAGCAGCTTAATTTCCGGCTCCTACGAGCAGTACTTC. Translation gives CASSLISGSYEQYF.

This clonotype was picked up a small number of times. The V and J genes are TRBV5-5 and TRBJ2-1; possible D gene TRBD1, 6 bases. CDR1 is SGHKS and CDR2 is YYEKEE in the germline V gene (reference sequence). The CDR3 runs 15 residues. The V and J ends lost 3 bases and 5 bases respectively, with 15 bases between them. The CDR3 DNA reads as TGTGCCAGCAGCTCACCCGGGACACCAGACAATGAGCAGTTCTTC. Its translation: CASSSPGTPDNEQFF.

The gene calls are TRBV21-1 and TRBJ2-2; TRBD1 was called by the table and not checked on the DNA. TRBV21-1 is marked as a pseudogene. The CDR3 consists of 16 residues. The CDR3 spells CASSPRPDSNTGELFF. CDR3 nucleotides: TGTGCCAGCAGCCCACGTCCGGACAGCAACACCGGGGAGCTGTTTTTT.

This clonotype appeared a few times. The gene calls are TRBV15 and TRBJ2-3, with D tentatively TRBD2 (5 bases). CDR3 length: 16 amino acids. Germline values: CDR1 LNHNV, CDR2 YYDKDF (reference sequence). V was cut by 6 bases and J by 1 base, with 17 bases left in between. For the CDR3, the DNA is TGTGCCACCAGTCCCGAGTGGGCGGAGGGCACAGATACGCAGTATTTT. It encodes CATSPEWAEGTDTQYF.

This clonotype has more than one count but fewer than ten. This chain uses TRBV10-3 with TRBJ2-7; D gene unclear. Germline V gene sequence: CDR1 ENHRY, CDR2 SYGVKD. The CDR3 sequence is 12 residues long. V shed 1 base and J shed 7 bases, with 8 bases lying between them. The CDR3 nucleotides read TGTGCCATCAGTGAGTGGACGGCAGAGCAGTACTTC. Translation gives CAISEWTAEQYF.

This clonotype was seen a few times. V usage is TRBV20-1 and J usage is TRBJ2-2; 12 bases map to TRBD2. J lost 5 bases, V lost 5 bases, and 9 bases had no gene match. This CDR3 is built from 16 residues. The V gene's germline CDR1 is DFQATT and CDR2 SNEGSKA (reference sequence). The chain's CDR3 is CSASLSSGGETGELFF. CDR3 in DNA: TGCAGTGCTTCGCTGTCTAGCGGGGGGGAAACCGGGGAGCTGTTTTTT.

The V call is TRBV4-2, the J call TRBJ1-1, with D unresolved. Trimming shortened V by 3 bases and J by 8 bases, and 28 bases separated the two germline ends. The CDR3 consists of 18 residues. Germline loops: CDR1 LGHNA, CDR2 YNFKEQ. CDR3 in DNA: TGTGCCAGCAGCCAGGGCATATATCCGTGGGAATCTCAACGGGAAGCTTTCTTT. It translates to CASSQGIYPWESQREAFF.

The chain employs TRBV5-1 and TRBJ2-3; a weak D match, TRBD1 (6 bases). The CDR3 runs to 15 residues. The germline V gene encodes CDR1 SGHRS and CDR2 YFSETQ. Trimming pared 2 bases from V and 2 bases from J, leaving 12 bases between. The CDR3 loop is CASSLTGRNTDTQYF. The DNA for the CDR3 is TGCGCCAGCAGCTTAACAGGGAGAAACACAGATACGCAGTATTTT.

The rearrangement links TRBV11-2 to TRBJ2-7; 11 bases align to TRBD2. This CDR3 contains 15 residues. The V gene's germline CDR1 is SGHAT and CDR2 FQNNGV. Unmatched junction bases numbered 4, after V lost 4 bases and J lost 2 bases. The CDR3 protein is CASSWGLAATYEQYF. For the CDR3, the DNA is TGTGCCAGCAGCTGGGGACTAGCGGCAACCTACGAGCAGTACTTC.

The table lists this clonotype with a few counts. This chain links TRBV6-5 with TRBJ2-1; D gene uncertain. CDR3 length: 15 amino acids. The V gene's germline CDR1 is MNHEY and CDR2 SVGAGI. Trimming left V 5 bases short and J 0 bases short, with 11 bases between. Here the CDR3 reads CASSHFLSSYNEQFF. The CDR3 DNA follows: TGTGCCAGCAGTCACTTCCTGAGCTCCTACAATGAGCAGTTCTTC.

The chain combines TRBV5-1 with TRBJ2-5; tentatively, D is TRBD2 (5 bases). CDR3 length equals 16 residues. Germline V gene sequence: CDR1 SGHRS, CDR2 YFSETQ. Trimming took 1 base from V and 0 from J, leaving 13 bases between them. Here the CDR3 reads CASSLFREAYQETQYF. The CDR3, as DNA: TGCGCCAGCAGCTTGTTTCGGGAAGCGTACCAAGAGACCCAGTACTTC.

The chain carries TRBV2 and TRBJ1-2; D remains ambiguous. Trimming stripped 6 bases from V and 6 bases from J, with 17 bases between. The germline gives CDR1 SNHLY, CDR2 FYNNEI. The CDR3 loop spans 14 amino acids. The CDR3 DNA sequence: TGTGCCAGCAGGGCCGATCCGGGAAACCATGGCTACACCTTC. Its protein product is CASRADPGNHGYTF.

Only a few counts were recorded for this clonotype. This CDR3 reads CASSSRDTDLDQETQYF. The CDR3 nucleotides are TGTGCCAGCAGCTCACGGGACACAGACCTTGACCAAGAGACCCAGTACTTC. This chain connects TRBV2 to TRBJ2-5, with a tentative D call TRBD1 (6 bases). The CDR3 spans 17 residues. V was shortened by 6 bases and J by 0 bases, with 20 bases between the two germline ends. Germline CDR1 reads SNHLY; CDR2 reads FYNNEI.

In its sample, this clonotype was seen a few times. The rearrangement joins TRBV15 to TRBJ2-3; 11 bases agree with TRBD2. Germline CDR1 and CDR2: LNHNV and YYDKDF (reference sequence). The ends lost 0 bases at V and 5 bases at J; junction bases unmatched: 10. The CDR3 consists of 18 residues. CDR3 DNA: TGTGCCACCAGCAGAGATTACCGTAGCGGGGGGGCTGGAGATACGCAGTATTTT. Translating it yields CATSRDYRSGGAGDTQYF.

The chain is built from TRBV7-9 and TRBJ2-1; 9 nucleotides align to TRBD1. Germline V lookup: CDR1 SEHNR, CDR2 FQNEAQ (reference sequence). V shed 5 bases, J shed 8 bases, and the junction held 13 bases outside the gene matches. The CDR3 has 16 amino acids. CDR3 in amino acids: CASSPSGTGRKDEQFF. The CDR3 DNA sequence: TGTGCCAGCAGCCCGAGCGGGACAGGGAGGAAAGATGAGCAGTTCTTC.

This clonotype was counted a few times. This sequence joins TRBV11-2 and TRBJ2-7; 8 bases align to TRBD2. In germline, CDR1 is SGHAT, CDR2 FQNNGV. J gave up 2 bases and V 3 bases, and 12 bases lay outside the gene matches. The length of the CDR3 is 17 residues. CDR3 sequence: CASSLPHRSGGPYEQYF. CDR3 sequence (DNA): TGTGCCAGCAGCTTGCCCCATCGGAGCGGGGGACCCTACGAGCAGTACTTC. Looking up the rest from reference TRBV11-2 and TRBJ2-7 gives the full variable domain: EAGVAQSPRYKIIEKRQSVAFWCNPISGHATLYWYQQILGQGPKLLIQFQNNGVVDDSQLPKDRFSAERLKGVDSTLKIQPAKLEDSAVYLCASSLPHRSGGPYEQYFGPGTRLTVT.

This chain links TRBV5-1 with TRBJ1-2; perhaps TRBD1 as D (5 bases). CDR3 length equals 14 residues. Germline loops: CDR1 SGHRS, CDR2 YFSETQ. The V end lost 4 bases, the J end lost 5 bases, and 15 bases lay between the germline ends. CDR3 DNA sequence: TGCGCCAGCAGCGCGCAGGACATCCGATATGGCTACACCTTC. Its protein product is CASSAQDIRYGYTF.

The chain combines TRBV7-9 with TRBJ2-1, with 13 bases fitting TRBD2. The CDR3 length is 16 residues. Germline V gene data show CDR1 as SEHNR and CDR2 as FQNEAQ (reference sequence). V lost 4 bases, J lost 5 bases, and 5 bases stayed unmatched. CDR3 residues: CASSSLTSGGHNEQFF. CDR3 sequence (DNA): TGTGCCAGCAGCTCATTGACTAGCGGGGGGCACAATGAGCAGTTCTTC.

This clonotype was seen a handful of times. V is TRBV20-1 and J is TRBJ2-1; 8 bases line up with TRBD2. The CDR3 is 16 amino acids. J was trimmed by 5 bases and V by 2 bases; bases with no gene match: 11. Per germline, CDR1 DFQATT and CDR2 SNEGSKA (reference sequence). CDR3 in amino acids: CSARSPPREDNNEQFF. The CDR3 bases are TGCAGTGCTAGAAGTCCCCCGCGGGAGGATAACAATGAGCAGTTCTTC.

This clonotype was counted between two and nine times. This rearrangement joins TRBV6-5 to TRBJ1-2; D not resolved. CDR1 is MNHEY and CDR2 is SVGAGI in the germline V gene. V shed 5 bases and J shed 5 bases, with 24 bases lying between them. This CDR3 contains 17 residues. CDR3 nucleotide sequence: TGTGCCAGCAGTAATACTCCGGGCGGCAGTCCTTTTTATGGCTACACCTTC. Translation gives CASSNTPGGSPFYGYTF.

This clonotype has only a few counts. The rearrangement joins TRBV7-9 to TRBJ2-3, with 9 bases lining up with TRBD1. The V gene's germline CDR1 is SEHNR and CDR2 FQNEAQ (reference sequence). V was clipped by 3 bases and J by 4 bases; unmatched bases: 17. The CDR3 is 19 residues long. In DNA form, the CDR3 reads TGTGCCAGCAGCTTCCCAAACAACTTTCAGACAGGGGGGGCAGATACGCAGTATTTT. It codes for CASSFPNNFQTGGADTQYF.

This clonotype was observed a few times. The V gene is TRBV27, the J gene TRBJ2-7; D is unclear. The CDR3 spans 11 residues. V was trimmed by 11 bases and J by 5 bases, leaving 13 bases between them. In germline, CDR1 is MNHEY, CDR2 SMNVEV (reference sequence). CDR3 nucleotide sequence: TGTGCCGTGAGAGGCACCCACGAGCAGTACTTC. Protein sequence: CAVRGTHEQYF.

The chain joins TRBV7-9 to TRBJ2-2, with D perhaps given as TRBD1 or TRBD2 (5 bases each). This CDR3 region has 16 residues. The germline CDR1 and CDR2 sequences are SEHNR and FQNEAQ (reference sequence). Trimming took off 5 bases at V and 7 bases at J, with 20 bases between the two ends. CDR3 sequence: CASSESAAARGGELFF. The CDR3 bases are TGTGCCAGCAGCGAATCTGCGGCGGCGAGGGGCGGGGAGCTGTTTTTT.

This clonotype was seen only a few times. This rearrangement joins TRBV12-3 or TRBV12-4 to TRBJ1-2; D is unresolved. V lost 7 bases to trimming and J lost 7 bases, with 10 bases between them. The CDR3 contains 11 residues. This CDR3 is CASIGSAGYTF. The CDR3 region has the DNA TGTGCCAGCATCGGTAGTGCTGGCTACACCTTC.

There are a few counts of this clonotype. The CDR3 DNA reads TGTGCCAGCAGTTATATGCGGGGGACCCACGAGCAGTACTTC. As protein: CASSYMRGTHEQYF. The chain is built from TRBV6-5 and TRBJ2-7; TRBD2 matches at 7 bases. This CDR3 has 14 residues. Germline CDR1 MNHEY, CDR2 SVGAGI. Unmatched junction bases numbered 7, after V lost 3 bases and J lost 5 bases.